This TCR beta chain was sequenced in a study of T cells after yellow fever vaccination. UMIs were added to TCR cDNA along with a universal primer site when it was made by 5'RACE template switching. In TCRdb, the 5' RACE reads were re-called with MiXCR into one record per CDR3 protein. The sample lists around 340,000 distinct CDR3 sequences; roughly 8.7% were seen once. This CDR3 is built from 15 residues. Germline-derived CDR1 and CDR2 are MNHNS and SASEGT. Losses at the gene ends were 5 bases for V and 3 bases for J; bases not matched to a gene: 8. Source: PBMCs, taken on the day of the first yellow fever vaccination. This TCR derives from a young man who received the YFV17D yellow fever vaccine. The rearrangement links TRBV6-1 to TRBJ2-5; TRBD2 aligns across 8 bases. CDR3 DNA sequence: TGTGCCAGCAGTCGTAGCGGGGAGTATGAAGAGACCCAGTACTTC. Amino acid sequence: CASSRSGEYEETQYF.